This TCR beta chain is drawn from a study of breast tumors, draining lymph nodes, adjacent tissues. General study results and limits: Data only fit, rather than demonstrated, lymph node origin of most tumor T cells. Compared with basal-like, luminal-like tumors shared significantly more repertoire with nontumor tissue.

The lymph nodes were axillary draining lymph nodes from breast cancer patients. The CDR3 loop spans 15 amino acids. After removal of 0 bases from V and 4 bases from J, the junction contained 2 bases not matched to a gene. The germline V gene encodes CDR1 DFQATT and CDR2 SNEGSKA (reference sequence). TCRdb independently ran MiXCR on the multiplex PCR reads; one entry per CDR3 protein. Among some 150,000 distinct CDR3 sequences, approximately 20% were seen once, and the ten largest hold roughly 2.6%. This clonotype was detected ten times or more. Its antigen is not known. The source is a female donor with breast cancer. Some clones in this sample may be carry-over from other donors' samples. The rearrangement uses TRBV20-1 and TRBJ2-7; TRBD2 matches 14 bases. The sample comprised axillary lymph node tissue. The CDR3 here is CSAREGLAGVYEQYF. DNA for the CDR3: TGCAGTGCTAGAGAGGGACTAGCGGGAGTATACGAGCAGTACTTC.